This T cell receptor beta chain was identified during a study of blood T cell repertoires in COVID-19. About the study: The United States, Italy and Spain supplied acute and convalescent COVID-19 samples. T cells, B-cell-depleted T cells, or PBMCs supplied cDNA or gDNA.

The count of this clone is one. Using immunoSEQ multiplex PCR, the repertoire was profiled, and TCRdb retains in-frame clones only, with some absent. This table has about 46,000 clones, 65% to 85% appearing once. V lost 2 bases to trimming and J lost 2 bases; unmatched junction nucleotides: 12. CDR1 is LGHDT, CDR2 YNNKEL, per germline (reference sequence). The CDR3 spans 18 residues. The material sequenced was peripheral blood. This clonotype was obtained from a woman of 80 years or more with acute or convalescent COVID-19. The chain employs TRBV3-1 (or the pseudogene TRBV3-2) and TRBJ2-1; 7 bases line up with TRBD2. This CDR3 reads CASSQWRRGGGTYNEQFF. CDR3 sequence (DNA): TGTGCCAGCAGCCAATGGAGAAGGGGCGGGGGAACCTACAATGAGCAGTTCTTC.